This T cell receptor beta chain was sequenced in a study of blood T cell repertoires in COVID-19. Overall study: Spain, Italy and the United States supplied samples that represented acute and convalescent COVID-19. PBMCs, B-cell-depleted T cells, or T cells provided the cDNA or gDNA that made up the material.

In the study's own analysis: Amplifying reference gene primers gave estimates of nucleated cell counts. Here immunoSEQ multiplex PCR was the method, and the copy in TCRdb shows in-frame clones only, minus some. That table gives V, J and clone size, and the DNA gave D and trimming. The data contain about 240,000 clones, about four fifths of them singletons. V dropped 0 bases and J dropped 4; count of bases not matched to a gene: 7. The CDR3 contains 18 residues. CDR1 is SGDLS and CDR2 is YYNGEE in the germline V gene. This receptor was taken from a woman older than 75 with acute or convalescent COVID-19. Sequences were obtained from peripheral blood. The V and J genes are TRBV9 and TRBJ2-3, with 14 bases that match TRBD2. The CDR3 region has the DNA TGTGCCAGCAGCGTAGGGACTAGCGGGGGGAGGGGTGCAGATACGCAGTATTTT. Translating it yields CASSVGTSGGRGADTQYF.